This TCR beta chain was observed in a study of blood T cell repertoires in COVID-19. Study-wide background: The origin of the acute and convalescent COVID-19 samples was the United States, Italy and Spain. The cDNA or gDNA used as material had been derived from T cells, B-cell-depleted T cells, or PBMCs.

Clones were read by immunoSEQ multiplex PCR, and TCRdb kept only the in-frame ones, dropping some. This table has around 80,000 clones, over 80% appearing once. Germline V gene lookup returns CDR1 LNHDA and CDR2 SQIVND (reference sequence). CDR3 size: 14 residues. Trimming took off 6 bases at V and 3 bases at J, with 12 bases between the two ends. The chain employs TRBV19 and TRBJ2-1; TRBD2 is a possible D gene (6 bases). The sample was peripheral blood. This receptor was taken from a human donor in a cohort sampled during active COVID-19. CDR3 bases: TGTGCCAGTAGAAGGCAGGGAGGCTACAATGAGCAGTTCTTC. Translation: CASRRQGGYNEQFF.